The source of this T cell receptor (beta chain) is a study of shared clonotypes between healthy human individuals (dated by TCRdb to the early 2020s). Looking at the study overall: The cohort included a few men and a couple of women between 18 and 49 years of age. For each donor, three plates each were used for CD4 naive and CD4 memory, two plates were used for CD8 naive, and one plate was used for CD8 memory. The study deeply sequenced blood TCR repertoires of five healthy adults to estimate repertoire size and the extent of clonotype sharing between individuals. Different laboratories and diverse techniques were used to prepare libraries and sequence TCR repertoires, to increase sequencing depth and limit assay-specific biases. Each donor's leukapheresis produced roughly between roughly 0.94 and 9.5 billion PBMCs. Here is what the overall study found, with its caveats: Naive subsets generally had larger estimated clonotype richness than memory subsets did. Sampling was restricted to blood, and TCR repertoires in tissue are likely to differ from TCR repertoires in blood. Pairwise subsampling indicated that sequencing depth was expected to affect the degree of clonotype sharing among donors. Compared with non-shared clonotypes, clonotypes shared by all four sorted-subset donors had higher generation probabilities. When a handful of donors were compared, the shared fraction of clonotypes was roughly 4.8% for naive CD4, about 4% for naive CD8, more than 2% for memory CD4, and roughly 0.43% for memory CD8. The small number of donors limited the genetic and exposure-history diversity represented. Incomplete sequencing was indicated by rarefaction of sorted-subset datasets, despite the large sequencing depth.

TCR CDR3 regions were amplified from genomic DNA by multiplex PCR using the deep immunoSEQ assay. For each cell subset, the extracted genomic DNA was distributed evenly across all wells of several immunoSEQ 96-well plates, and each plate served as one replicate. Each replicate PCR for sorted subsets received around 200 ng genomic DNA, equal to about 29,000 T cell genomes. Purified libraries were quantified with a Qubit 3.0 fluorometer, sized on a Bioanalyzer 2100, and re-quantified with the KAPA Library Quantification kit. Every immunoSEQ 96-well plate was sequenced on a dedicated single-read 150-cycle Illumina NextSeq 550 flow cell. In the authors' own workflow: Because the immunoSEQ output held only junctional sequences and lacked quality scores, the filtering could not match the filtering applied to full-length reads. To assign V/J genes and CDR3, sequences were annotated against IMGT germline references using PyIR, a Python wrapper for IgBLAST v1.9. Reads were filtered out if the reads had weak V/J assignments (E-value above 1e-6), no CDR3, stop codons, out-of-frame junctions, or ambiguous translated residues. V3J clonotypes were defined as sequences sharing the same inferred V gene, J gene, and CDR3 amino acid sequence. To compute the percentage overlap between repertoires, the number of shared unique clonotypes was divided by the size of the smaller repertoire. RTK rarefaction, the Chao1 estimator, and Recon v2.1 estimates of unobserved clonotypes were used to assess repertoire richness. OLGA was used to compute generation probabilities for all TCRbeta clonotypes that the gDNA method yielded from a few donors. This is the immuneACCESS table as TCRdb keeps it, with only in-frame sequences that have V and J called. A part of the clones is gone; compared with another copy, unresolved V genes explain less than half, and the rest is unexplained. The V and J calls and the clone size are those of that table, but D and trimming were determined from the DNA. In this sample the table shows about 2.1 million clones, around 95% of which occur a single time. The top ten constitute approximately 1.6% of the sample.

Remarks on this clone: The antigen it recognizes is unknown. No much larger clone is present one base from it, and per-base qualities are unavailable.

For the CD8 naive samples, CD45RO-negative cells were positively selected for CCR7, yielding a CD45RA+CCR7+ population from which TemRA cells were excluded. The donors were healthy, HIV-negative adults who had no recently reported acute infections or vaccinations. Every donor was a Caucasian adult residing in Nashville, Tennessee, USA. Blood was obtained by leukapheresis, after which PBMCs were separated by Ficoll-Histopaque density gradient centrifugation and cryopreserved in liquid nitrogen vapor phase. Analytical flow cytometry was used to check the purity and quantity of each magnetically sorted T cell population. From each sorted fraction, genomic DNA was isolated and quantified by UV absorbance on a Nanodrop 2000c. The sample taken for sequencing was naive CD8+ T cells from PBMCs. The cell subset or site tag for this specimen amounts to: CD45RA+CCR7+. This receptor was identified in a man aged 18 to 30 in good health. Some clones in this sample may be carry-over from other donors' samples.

CDR3 reads: CASRHDSGTGSEAFF. The sequence in DNA is TGCGCCAGCAGACACGACTCCGGGACAGGAAGTGAAGCTTTCTTT. The chain is assembled from TRBV5-1 and TRBJ1-1, with TRBD1 matching 8 junction bases. For this chain, trimming is 5 bases at the V end and 7 bases at the J end, and the number of junction bases without a gene match is 13. CDR1 and CDR2 are drawn from the germline V gene: SGHRS, YFSETQ. Inclusive of the bounding cysteine and phenylalanine, the CDR3 is 15 residues long. The retained sequence is limited to the CDR3, 45 bases, with the frame set at the first base.